Given below is one T cell receptor (beta chain) in context. Using immunoSEQ multiplex PCR, the repertoire was profiled, and TCRdb retains in-frame clones only, with some absent. This table has tens of thousands of clones, less than 90% appearing once. The entry originates in a study of blood T cell repertoires in COVID-19. Losses at the gene ends were 5 bases for V and 4 bases for J; bases not matched to a gene: 4. The length of the CDR3 is 16 residues. CDR1 and CDR2 from the germline V gene are SGHTA and FQGNSA. The sequenced material came from peripheral blood. The source is a man aged 50 to 60 with acute or convalescent COVID-19. The chain joins TRBV7-2 to TRBJ2-2; TRBD2 agrees at 13 bases. The CDR3: CASSPWTSGSTGELFF. In DNA form, the CDR3 reads TGTGCCAGCAGCCCTTGGACTAGCGGGAGCACCGGGGAGCTGTTTTTT.